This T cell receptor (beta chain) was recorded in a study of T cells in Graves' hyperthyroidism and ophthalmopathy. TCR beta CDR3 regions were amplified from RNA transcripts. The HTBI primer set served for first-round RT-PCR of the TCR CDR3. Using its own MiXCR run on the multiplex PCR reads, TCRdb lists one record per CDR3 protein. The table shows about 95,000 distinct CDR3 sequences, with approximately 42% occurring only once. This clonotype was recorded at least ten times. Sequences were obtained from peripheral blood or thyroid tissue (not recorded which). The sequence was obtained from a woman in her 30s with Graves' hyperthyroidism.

The CDR3 nucleotides read TGTGCCAGCAGCTTGGGACAGGGGTTTTACGAGCAGTACTTC. This encodes CASSLGQGFYEQYF. The V gene is TRBV5-8, the J gene TRBJ2-7, with 8 positions matching TRBD1. CDR1 is SGHTS, CDR2 YDEGEE, per germline. Germline trimming cut 0 bases from V and 4 bases from J; bases unmatched to any gene: 3. The CDR3 has 14 amino acids.